This paragraph covers one T cell receptor (beta chain) sequence. PCR of TCRalpha and TCRbeta cDNA was nested, with two rounds of around 16 and 10 cycles. After re-calling the 5' RACE reads, TCRdb lists one entry per CDR3 protein, DNA absent. The ten top clones account for 1.5% to 2%, within a sample of roughly 200,000 distinct CDR3 sequences. This entry is derived from a study of monozygotic twins with inflammatory bowel disease. Whole blood that had not undergone T cell sorting provided the isolated total RNA. CDR1 and CDR2 (germline): MNHEY, SVGAGI. This CDR3 has 13 amino acids. The sample consisted of blood. This chain joins TRBV6-5 and TRBJ1-5; the TRBD1 assignment by TCRdb is unverifiable without DNA. This TCR was sampled from a human donor with ulcerative colitis or Crohn's disease, or a healthy co-twin of an affected twin (not recorded which). The CDR3 reads CASRPGQGQPQHF.